A single sample gave rise to the 13 T cell receptor beta chains below, sequenced in a study of T cell changes during pregnancy in multiple sclerosis. Using immunoSEQ multiplex PCR, the repertoire was profiled, and TCRdb retains in-frame clones only, with some absent. The sample lists 35,000 to 45,000 clones, approximately 91% occurring once. The input for sequencing was CD4+ T cells from peripheral blood mononuclear cells, taken in the first trimester of pregnancy. Receptors were obtained from a female donor with multiple sclerosis, enrolled in a pregnancy study.

The rearrangement joins TRBV21-1 to TRBJ1-3. TRBV21-1 is flagged as a pseudogene. The CDR3 extends over 17 amino acids. The CDR3, as DNA: TGTGCCAGCAGCAAAGGAAGGGCGGGACTCAGGGCCAGGGCCATATATTTT. Translated: CASSKGRAGLRARAIYF.

The chain combines TRBV5-1 with TRBJ2-3; the D is unclear. The germline CDR1 and CDR2 sequences are SGHRS and YFSETQ. This CDR3 spans 14 amino acids. With 5 bases removed from V and 8 bases from J, the gap between germline ends came to 18 bases. As DNA, the CDR3 is TGCGCCAGCAGAAAGGAGACTCCCACGAGTACGCAGTATTTT. Protein sequence: CASRKETPTSTQYF.

This clone was seen a handful of times. The chain has TRBV10-3 and TRBJ2-7, with D possibly being TRBD2 (6 bases). Looked up from germline, CDR1 is ENHRY and CDR2 is SYGVKD. Deletions cut 3 bases from V and 3 bases from J, with 15 bases between. The CDR3 is 15 amino acids. CDR3 sequence: CAISDAGRKGYEQYF. DNA for the CDR3: TGTGCCATCAGTGACGCGGGAAGGAAGGGCTACGAGCAGTACTTC.

The chain has TRBV29-1 and TRBJ1-1, with D possibly being TRBD1 (6 bases). The CDR3 has 13 residues. Germline CDR1 and CDR2: SQVTM and ANQGSEA. Trimming stripped 5 bases from V and 1 base from J, with 11 bases between. The CDR3 loop reads CSVQWGQNTEAFF. DNA for the CDR3: TGCAGCGTTCAGTGGGGGCAGAACACTGAAGCTTTCTTT.

This chain uses TRBV18 with TRBJ1-3, with D perhaps TRBD1 (5 bases). The CDR3 loop spans 12 amino acids. The V gene's germline CDR1 is KGHSH and CDR2 LQKENI. V was trimmed by 2 bases and J by 11 bases, leaving 10 bases between them. The DNA for the CDR3 is TGTGCCAGCTCACCAAGGGGATCTGCCATATATTTT. It encodes CASSPRGSAIYF. The complete variable domain, with remaining parts taken from reference TRBV18 and TRBJ1-3, reads NAGVMQNPRHLVRRRGQEARLRCSPMKGHSHVYWYRQLPEEGLKFMVYLQKENIIDESGMPKERFSAEFPKEGPSILRIQQVVRGDSAAYFCASSPRGSAIYFGEGSWLTVV.

V usage is TRBV6-5 and J usage is TRBJ2-7; possibly TRBD2 for D (5 bases). Germline V lookup: CDR1 MNHEY, CDR2 SVGAGI. This CDR3 is built from 14 residues. V was clipped by 3 bases and J by 1 base, with 10 bases between them. CDR3 bases: TGTGCCAGCAGTTATCGGCGGGTATCCTACGAGCAGTACTTC. This translates into CASSYRRVSYEQYF.

V gene TRBV7-3 combines with J gene TRBJ2-5; 12 nucleotides align to TRBD2. CDR1 SGHTA and CDR2 FQGTGA come from the germline V gene. Losses at the gene ends were 4 bases for V and 1 base for J; bases not matched to a gene: 7. There are 17 residues in the CDR3. CDR3 DNA: TGTGCCAGCAGCTCGGGGACTAGCGGGCCCTCCCAAGAGACCCAGTACTTC. Amino acids: CASSSGTSGPSQETQYF.

The chain combines TRBV15 with TRBJ1-5; 9 positions match TRBD1. The germline gives CDR1 LNHNV, CDR2 YYDKDF (reference sequence). The CDR3 loop spans 15 amino acids. J gave up 7 bases and V 1 base, and 5 bases lay outside the gene matches. This CDR3 is CATSRGDREGQPQHF. The DNA of the CDR3 is TGTGCCACCAGCAGAGGGGACAGGGAGGGACAGCCCCAGCATTTT. Supplemented by reference TRBV15 and TRBJ1-5, the full variable domain reads DAMVIQNPRYQVTQFGKPVTLSCSQTLNHNVMYWYQQKSSQAPKLLFHYYDKDFNNEADTPDNFQSRRPNTSFCFLDIRSPGLGDTAMYLCATSRGDREGQPQHFGDGTRLSIL.

The V gene is TRBV5-6, the J gene TRBJ2-1; D is unclear. This CDR3 has 16 residues. Germline V gene data show CDR1 as SGHDT and CDR2 as YYEEEE. The V gene lost 4 bases and the J gene lost 3 bases, with 17 bases spanning the gap. The CDR3 loop reads CASSHVSTLLYNEQFF. The CDR3 DNA reads TGTGCCAGCAGCCACGTTTCGACTCTACTCTACAATGAGCAGTTCTTC.

V gene TRBV5-1 combines with J gene TRBJ2-5; 7 bases are a match to TRBD2. CDR1 and CDR2 (germline): SGHRS, YFSETQ. This CDR3 has 16 residues. J gave up 5 bases and V 4 bases, and 14 bases lay outside the gene matches. CDR3 amino acids: CASSPYLGGDLETQYF. DNA of the CDR3: TGCGCCAGCAGCCCTTATTTGGGGGGGGATTTGGAGACCCAGTACTTC.

This chain links TRBV18 with TRBJ2-2; TRBD1 is a possible D gene (6 bases). The CDR3 sequence is 15 residues long. The germline V and J ends were trimmed by 3 bases and 6 bases, with 14 bases remaining between them. Looked up from germline, CDR1 is KGHSH and CDR2 is LQKENI. CDR3: CASSPRGGYAGELFF. CDR3 nucleotides: TGTGCCAGCTCACCCCGAGGGGGTTATGCCGGGGAGCTGTTTTTT.

The chain carries TRBV15 and TRBJ2-7; perhaps TRBD2 as D (6 bases). The V gene lost 2 bases and the J gene lost 6 bases, with 8 bases spanning the gap. Germline V gene lookup returns CDR1 LNHNV and CDR2 YYDKDF (reference sequence). The CDR3 sequence is 12 residues long. The CDR3, as DNA: TGTGCCACCAGCAGACGCGGGGTCGAGCAGTACTTC. This encodes CATSRRGVEQYF.

The V gene is TRBV11-3, the J gene TRBJ2-1; the match to TRBD2 covers 9 bases. CDR3 size: 15 residues. The V gene's germline CDR1 is SGHNT and CDR2 YENEEA. V lost 3 bases and J lost 2; bases outside the gene matches: 2. This CDR3 is CASSFSGSAYNEQFF. CDR3 in DNA: TGTGCCAGCAGCTTTAGCGGGAGCGCCTACAATGAGCAGTTCTTC.